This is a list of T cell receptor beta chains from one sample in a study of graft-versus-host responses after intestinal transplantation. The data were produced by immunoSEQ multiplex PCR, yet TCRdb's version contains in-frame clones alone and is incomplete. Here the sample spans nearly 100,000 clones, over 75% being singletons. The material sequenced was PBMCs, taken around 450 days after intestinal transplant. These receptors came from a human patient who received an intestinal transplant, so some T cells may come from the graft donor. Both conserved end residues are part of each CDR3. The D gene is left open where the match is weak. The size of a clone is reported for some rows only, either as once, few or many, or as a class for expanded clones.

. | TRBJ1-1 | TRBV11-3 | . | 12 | TGTGCCAGCAGCGGTGGGCGGACTGAAGCTTTCTTT | CASSGGRTEAFF
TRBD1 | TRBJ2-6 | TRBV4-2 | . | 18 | TGTGCCAGCAGCCAGTGGACAGGGAGGACCTCCGGGGCCAACGTCCTGACTTTC | CASSQWTGRTSGANVLTF
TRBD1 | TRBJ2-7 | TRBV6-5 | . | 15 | TGTGCCAGCAGTGCGAACAGGGGCCCCCGGGACGAGCAGTACTTC | CASSANRGPRDEQYF
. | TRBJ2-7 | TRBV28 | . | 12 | TGTGCCAGCCAGGGCGCTGTTTACGAGCAGTACTTC | CASQGAVYEQYF
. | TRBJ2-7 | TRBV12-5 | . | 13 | TGTGCTAGTGGTTTGGGTGGGGGTATGGGGCAGTACTTC | CASGLGGGMGQYF
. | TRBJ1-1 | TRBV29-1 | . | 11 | TGCAGCGTTTCTGCGAACACTGAAGCTTTCTTT | CSVSANTEAFF
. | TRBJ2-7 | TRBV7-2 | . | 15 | TGTGCCAGCAGCTTAGGGCTCCTAGGCCACTACGAGCAGTACTTC | CASSLGLLGHYEQYF
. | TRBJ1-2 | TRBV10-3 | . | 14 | TGTGCCATCAGTGAGTCGAATGGTTACTATGGCTACACCTTC | CAISESNGYYGYTF
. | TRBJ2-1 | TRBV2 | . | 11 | TGTGCCAGCACCAGGGTCAATGAGCAGTTCTTC | CASTRVNEQFF
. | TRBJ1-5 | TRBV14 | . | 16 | TGTGCCAGCAGCCAAGGTCCGGTAGATAGCAATCAGCCCCAGCATTTT | CASSQGPVDSNQPQHF
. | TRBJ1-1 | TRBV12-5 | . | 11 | TGTGCTAGTGGCCCCTCGGGGGTGGCTTTCTTT | CASGPSGVAFF
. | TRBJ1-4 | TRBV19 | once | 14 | TGTGCCAGTAAGGGAGGGCGAACTAATGAAAAACTGTTTTTT | CASKGGRTNEKLFF
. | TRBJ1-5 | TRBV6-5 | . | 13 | TGTGCCAGCAGTTACAGGGCCGATCAGCCCCAGCATTTT | CASSYRADQPQHF
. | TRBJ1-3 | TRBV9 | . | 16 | TGTGCCAGCAGCGTAGGGTGGGGAGGGCCTGGAAACACCATATATTTT | CASSVGWGGPGNTIYF
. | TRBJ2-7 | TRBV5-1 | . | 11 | TGCGCCAGCGCCCGTGAGAACGAGCAGTACTTC | CASARENEQYF
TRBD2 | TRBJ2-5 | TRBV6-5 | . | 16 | TGTGCCAGCAGTTTTGGTCTGGGAGGGCCGCAAGAGACCCAGTACTTC | CASSFGLGGPQETQYF
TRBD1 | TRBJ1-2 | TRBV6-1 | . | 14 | TGTGCCAGCAGTTCCCTCCTCCAGGGGGGAGGCTACACCTTC | CASSSLLQGGGYTF
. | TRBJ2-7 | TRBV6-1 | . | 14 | TGTGCCAGCAGTGAATTCCTGGGTACTCACGAGCAGTACTTC | CASSEFLGTHEQYF
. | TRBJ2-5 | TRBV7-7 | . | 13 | TGTGCTAGCAGCGCCGGGATTAAAGAGACCCAGTACTTC | CASSAGIKETQYF
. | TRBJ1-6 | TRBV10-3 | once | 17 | TGTGCCATCAGTGAAGGGCGGTTGAGCTCCTATAATTCACCCCTCCACTTT | CAISEGRLSSYNSPLHF
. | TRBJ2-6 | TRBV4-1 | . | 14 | TGCGCCAGCAGCCGGGCCTCTGGGGCCAACGTCCTGACTTTC | CASSRASGANVLTF
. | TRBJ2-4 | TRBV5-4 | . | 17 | TGTGCCAGCTCCCCGGCAGGGGGGGAGTTAGCCAAAAACATTCAGTACTTC | CASSPAGGELAKNIQYF
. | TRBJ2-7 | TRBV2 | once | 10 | TGTGCCACCCGTTCGTACGAGCAGTACTTC | CATRSYEQYF
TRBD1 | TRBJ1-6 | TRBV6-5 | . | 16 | TGTGCCAGCAGTTTGGCCGGAGGACAGGGGGATTCACCCCTCCACTTT | CASSLAGGQGDSPLHF
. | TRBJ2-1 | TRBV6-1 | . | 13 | TGTGCCAGCAGTTATTTGGATACGGATGAGCAGTTCTTC | CASSYLDTDEQFF
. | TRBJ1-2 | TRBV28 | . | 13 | TGTGCCAGCAGTTCCGACACGAACTATGGCTACACCTTC | CASSSDTNYGYTF
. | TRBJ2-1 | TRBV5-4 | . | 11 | TGTGCCAGCAGCTTGGGGGCTGAGCAGTTCTTC | CASSLGAEQFF
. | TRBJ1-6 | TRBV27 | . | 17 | TGTGCCAGCAGTTTATTATCGATTCAGGGAGCCGGTTCACCCCTCCACTTT | CASSLLSIQGAGSPLHF
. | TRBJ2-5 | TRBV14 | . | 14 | TGTGCCAGCAGCCAAAGACTTGGCAGGGAGACCCAGTACTTC | CASSQRLGRETQYF
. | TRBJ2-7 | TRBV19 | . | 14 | TGTGCCAGTAGTATTTACGACGAGAACCACGAGCAGTACTTC | CASSIYDENHEQYF
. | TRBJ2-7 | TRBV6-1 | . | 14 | TGTGCCAGCACCTCAGGGAGGTTGTCAGTCGAGCAGTACTTC | CASTSGRLSVEQYF
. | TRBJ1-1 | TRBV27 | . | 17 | TGTGCCAGCAGTTTACTGTCAGAGTACTACCAGGGAACTGAAGCTTTCTTT | CASSLLSEYYQGTEAFF
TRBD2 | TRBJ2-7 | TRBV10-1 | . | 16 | TGCGCCAGCAGACACGGACTAGCGGGGGGCAGCTACGAGCAGTACTTC | CASRHGLAGGSYEQYF
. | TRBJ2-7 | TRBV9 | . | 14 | TGTGCCAGCAGCCAAAGGGCAGCCTCCTACGAGCAGTACTTC | CASSQRAASYEQYF
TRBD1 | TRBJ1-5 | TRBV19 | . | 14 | TGTGCCAGTAGTATCCGGGACAGGGGACAGCCCCAGCATTTT | CASSIRDRGQPQHF
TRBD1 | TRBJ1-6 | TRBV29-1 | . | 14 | TGCAGCGTCTACAGGGGGCGGCCATGGTCACCCCTCCACTTT | CSVYRGRPWSPLHF
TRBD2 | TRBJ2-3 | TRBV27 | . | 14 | TGTGCCAGCAGTTCCGGGGGGGCCGTGGATACGCAGTATTTT | CASSSGGAVDTQYF
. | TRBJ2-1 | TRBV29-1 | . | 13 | TGCAGCGCCGCCGGGACTTACTACAATGAGCAGTTCTTC | CSAAGTYYNEQFF
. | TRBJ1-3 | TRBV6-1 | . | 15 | TGTGCCAGCAGTGGGAGGGCCGCGACTGGAAACACCATATATTTT | CASSGRAATGNTIYF
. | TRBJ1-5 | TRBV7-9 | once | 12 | TGTGCCAGCAGCCCGGGAAGTCAGCCCCAGCATTTT | CASSPGSQPQHF
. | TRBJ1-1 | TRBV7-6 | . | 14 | TGTGCCAGCAGCTTAGGAGGTTGGGGGACTGAAGCTTTCTTT | CASSLGGWGTEAFF
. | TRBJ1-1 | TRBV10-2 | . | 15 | TGCGCCACCAGGGGCGGGGGCGCGGGGGTCACTGAAGCTTTCTTT | CATRGGGAGVTEAFF
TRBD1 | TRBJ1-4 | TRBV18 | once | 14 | TGTGCCAGCTCAATCGACAGGGGCAACGAAAAACTGTTTTTT | CASSIDRGNEKLFF
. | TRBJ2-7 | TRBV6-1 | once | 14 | TGTGCCAGCAGTGAATTGGGGGTCGCCTACGAGCAGTACTTC | CASSELGVAYEQYF
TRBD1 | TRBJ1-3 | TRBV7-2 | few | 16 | TGTGCCAGCAGCCTCCAGGCAGGGGGAGCCGGAAACACCATATATTTT | CASSLQAGGAGNTIYF
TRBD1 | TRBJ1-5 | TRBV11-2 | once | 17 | TGTGCCAGCAGCCCAAGATCCGGGACAGATGTTAATCAGCCCCAGCATTTT | CASSPRSGTDVNQPQHF
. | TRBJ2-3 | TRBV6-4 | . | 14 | TGTGCCAGCAGCCCATCCCGTGACCCAGATACGCAGTATTTT | CASSPSRDPDTQYF
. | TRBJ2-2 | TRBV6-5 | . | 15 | TGTGCCAGCAGTTACTCGAACGTACGTTCCGGGGAGCTGTTTTTT | CASSYSNVRSGELFF
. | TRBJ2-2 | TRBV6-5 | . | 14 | TGTGCCGCGGAAAGCAGGGGCGTGACCGGGGAGCTGTTTTTT | CAAESRGVTGELFF
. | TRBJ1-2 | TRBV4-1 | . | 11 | TGCGCCAGCAGCCAAGGGCGTGGCTACACCTTC | CASSQGRGYTF
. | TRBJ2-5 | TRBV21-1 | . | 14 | TGTGCCAGGCTGGGGACTAGCGGACAAGAGACCCAGTACTTC | CARLGTSGQETQYF
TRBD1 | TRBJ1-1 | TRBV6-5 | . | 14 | TGTGCCAGCAGTTGGACAGGGGTCGGAAGCGAAGCTTTCTTT | CASSWTGVGSEAFF
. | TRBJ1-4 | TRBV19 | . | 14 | TGTGCCACAAGGAGGGACCTTTCTAATGAAAAACTGTTTTTT | CATRRDLSNEKLFF
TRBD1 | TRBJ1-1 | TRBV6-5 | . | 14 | TGTGCCAGCAGTTCCCGGACAGGGGCTAGTGAAGCTTTCTTT | CASSSRTGASEAFF
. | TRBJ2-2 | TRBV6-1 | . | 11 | TGTGCCAGCAGTTTAACCGGGGAGCTGTTTTTT | CASSLTGELFF